A selection of T cell receptor beta chains follows, all from one sample in a study of cytomegalovirus exposure and HLA in healthy donors. Method: immunoSEQ multiplex PCR; TCRdb's copy keeps in-frame clones and lacks some. The table shows about 270,000 clones, with roughly 88% occurring only once. Specimen: PBMCs. These receptors all stem from a man between 40 and 49 years old in good health and CMV-seropositive. Each CDR3 is given with its conserved first and last residue. Fields, in order: D gene, clone size, V gene, J gene, CDR3 protein, CDR3 DNA. The D gene is left open where the match is weak. Clone size, where shown, is once, few, many, or a class for clones that have expanded.

D: NA; size: NA; V: TRBV7-9; J: TRBJ2-3; CDR3: CASSSDPGATDTQYF; DNA: TGTGCCAGCAGCTCTGACCCGGGAGCAACAGATACGCAGTATTTT
D: TRBD2; size: once; V: TRBV28; J: TRBJ2-1; CDR3: CASSLLLSGRAGDEQFF; DNA: TGTGCCAGCAGCCTACTCCTTAGCGGGAGGGCCGGTGATGAGCAGTTCTTC
D: NA; size: NA; V: TRBV11-2; J: TRBJ2-7; CDR3: CASSLKLERPYEQYF; DNA: TGTGCCAGCAGCTTAAAGCTGGAGAGGCCCTACGAGCAGTACTTC
D: TRBD1; size: NA; V: TRBV5-1; J: TRBJ2-3; CDR3: CASSLAQGQWTDTQYF; DNA: TGCGCCAGCAGCTTGGCCCAGGGACAGTGGACAGATACGCAGTATTTT
D: TRBD1; size: NA; V: TRBV28; J: TRBJ1-1; CDR3: CASSSLLRDRRDTEAFF; DNA: TGTGCCAGCAGTTCTCTCCTAAGGGACAGACGGGACACTGAAGCTTTCTTT
D: NA; size: NA; V: TRBV18; J: TRBJ2-7; CDR3: CASSPSEGHGSYEQYF; DNA: TGTGCCAGCTCACCATCGGAGGGGCATGGCTCCTACGAGCAGTACTTC
D: NA; size: once; V: TRBV5-4; J: TRBJ1-2; CDR3: CASSPDSNYGYTF; DNA: TGTGCCAGCAGCCCGGACAGTAACTATGGCTACACCTTC
D: NA; size: NA; V: TRBV4-1; J: TRBJ2-7; CDR3: CASSQDDLGGDEQYF; DNA: TGCGCCAGCAGCCAAGACGACCTCGGAGGGGACGAGCAGTACTTC
D: TRBD2; size: few; V: TRBV13; J: TRBJ2-4; CDR3: CASSSPGLAGGPAKNIQYF; DNA: TGTGCCAGCAGCTCCCCGGGGCTAGCGGGAGGGCCGGCCAAAAACATTCAGTACTTC
D: TRBD2; size: NA; V: TRBV29-1; J: TRBJ2-7; CDR3: CSVTGTSGSGGTSSYEQYF; DNA: TGCAGCGTGACCGGGACTAGCGGGAGTGGGGGCACAAGCTCCTACGAGCAGTACTTC
D: NA; size: few; V: TRBV10-3; J: TRBJ1-2; CDR3: CAIAGSANYGYTF; DNA: TGTGCCATTGCGGGTTCGGCAAACTATGGCTACACCTTC
D: TRBD1; size: NA; V: TRBV11-2; J: TRBJ2-7; CDR3: CASSSYRGYEQYF; DNA: TGTGCCAGCAGCTCCTACAGGGGATACGAGCAGTACTTC
D: NA; size: NA; V: TRBV7-6; J: TRBJ1-4; CDR3: CASSLAMGAGERGEKLFF; DNA: TGTGCCAGCAGCTTAGCGATGGGGGCCGGGGAAAGGGGTGAAAAACTGTTTTTT